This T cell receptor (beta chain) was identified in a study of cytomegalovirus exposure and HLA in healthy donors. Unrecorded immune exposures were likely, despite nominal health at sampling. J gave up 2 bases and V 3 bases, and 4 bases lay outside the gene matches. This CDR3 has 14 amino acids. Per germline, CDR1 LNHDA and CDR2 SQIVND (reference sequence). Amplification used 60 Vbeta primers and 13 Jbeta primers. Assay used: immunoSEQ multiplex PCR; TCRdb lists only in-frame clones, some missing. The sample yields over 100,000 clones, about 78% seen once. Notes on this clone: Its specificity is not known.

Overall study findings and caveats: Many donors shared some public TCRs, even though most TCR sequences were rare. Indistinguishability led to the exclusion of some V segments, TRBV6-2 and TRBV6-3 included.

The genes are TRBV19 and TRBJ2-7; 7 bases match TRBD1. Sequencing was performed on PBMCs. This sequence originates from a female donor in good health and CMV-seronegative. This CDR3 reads CASSMGRGTYEQYF. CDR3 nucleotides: TGTGCCAGTAGTATGGGCAGGGGGACCTACGAGCAGTACTTC.